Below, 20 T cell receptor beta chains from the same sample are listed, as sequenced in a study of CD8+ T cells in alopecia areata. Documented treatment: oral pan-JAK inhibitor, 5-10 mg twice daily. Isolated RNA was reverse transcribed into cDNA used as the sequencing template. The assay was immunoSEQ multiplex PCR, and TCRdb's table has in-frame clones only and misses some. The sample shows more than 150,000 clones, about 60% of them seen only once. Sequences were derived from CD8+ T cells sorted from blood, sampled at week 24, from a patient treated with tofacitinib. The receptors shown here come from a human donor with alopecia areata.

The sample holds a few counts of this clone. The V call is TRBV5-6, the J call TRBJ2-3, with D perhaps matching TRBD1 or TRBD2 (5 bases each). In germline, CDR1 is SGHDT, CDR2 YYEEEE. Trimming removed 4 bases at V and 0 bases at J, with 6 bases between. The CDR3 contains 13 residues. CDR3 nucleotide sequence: TGTGCCAGCAGCGAGGGGAGCACAGATACGCAGTATTTT. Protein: CASSEGSTDTQYF.

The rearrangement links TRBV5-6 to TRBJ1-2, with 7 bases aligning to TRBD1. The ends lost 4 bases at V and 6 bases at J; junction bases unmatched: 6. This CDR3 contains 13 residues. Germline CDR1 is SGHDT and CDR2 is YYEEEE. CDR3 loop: CASSGEGGDGYTF. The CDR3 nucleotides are TGTGCCAGCAGCGGTGAAGGGGGCGATGGCTACACCTTC.

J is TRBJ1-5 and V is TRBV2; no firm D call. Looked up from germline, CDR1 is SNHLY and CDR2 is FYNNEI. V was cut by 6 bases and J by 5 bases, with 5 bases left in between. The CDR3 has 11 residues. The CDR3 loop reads CASRSDQPQHF. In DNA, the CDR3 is TGTGCCAGCAGGTCTGATCAGCCCCAGCATTTT.

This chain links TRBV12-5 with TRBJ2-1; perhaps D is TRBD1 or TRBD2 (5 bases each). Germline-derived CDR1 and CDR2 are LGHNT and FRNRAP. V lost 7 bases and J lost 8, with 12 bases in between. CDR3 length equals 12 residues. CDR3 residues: CASDTRGDEQFF. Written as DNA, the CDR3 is TGTGCTAGTGACACAAGGGGAGATGAGCAGTTCTTC.

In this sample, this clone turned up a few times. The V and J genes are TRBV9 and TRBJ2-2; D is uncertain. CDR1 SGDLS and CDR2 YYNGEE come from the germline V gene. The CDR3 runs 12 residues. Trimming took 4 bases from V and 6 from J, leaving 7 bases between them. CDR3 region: CASSPFPGELFF. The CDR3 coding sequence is TGTGCCAGCAGCCCCTTTCCCGGGGAGCTGTTTTTT.

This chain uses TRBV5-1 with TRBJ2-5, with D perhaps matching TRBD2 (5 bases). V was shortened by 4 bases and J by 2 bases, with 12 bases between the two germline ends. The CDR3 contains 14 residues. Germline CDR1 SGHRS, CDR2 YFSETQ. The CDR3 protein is CASSPARGQETQYF. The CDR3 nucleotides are TGCGCCAGCAGCCCCGCCCGGGGTCAAGAGACCCAGTACTTC.

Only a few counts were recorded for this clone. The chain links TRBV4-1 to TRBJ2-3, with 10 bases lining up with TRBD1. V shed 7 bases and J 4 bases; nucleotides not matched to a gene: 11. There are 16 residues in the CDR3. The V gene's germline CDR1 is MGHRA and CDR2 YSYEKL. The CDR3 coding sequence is TGCGCCAGCATGAAATCCGGGACAGGGGCCTCAGATACGCAGTATTTT. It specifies CASMKSGTGASDTQYF.

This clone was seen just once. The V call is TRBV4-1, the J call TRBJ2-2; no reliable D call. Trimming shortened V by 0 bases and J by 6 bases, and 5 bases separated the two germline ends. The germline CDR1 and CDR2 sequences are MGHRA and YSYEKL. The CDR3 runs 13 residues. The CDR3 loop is CASSQDFSGELFF. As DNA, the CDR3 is TGCGCCAGCAGCCAAGATTTTTCCGGGGAGCTGTTTTTT.

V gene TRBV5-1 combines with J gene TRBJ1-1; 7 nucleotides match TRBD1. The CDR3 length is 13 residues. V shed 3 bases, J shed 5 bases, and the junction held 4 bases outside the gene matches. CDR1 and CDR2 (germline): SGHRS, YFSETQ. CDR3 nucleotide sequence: TGCGCCAGCAGCTCGACAGGGTCGACTGAAGCTTTCTTT. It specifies CASSSTGSTEAFF. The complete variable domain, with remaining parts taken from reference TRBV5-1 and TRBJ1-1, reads KAGVTQTPRYLIKTRGQQVTLSCSPISGHRSVSWYQQTPGQGLQFLFEYFSETQRNKGNFPGRFSGRQFSNSRSEMNVSTLELGDSALYLCASSSTGSTEAFFGQGTRLTVV.

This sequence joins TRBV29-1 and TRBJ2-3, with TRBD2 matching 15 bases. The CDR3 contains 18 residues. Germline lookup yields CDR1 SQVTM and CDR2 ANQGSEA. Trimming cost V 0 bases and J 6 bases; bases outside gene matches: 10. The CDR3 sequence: CSVEDRWGLAGGMDTQYF. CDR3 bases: TGCAGCGTTGAAGATCGGTGGGGACTAGCGGGGGGTATGGATACGCAGTATTTT.

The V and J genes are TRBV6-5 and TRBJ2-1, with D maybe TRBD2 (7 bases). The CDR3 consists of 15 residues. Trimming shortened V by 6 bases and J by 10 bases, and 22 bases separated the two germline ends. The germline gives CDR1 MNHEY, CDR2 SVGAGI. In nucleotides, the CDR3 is TGTGCCAGCAGCCCTCTAAGGGGGGGTCCACCGGAGCAGTTCTTC. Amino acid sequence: CASSPLRGGPPEQFF.

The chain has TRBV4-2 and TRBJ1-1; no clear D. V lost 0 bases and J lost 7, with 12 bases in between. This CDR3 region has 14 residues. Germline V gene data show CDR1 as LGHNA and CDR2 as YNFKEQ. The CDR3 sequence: CASSQDAQDVEAFF. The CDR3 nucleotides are TGTGCCAGCAGCCAAGATGCCCAAGACGTTGAAGCTTTCTTT.

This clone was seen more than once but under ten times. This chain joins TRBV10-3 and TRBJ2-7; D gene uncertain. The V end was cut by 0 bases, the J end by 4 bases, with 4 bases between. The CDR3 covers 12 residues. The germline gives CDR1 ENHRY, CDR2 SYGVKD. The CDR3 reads CAISESRYEQYF. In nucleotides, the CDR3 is TGTGCCATCAGTGAGTCTCGGTACGAGCAGTACTTC.

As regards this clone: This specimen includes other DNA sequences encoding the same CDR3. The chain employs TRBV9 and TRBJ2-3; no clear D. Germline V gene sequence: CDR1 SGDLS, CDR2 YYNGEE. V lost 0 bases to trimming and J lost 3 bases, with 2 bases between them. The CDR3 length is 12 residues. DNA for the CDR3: TGTGCCAGCAGCGTAGGAACAGATACGCAGTATTTT. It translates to CASSVGTDTQYF.

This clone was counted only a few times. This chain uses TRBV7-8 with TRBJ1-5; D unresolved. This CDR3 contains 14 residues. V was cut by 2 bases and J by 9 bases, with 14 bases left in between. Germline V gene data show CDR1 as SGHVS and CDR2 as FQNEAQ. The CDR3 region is CASSLISERMPQHF. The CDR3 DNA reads TGTGCCAGCAGCTTAATTTCTGAAAGGATGCCCCAGCATTTT. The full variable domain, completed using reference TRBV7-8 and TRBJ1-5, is GAGVSQSPRYKVAKRGQDVALRCDPISGHVSLFWYQQALGQGPEFLTYFQNEAQLDKSGLPSDRFFAERPEGSVSTLKIQRTQQEDSAVYLCASSLISERMPQHFGDGTRLSIL.

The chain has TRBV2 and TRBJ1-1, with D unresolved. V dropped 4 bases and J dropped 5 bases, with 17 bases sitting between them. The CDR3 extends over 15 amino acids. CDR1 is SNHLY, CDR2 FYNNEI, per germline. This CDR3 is CASSVGSLGSTEAFF. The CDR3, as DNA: TGTGCCAGCAGTGTTGGATCGTTGGGTTCTACTGAAGCTTTCTTT.

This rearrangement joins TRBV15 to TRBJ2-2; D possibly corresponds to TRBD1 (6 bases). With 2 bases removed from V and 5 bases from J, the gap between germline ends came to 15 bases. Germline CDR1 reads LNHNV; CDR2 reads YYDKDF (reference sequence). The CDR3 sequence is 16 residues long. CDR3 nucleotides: TGTGCCACCAGCAGAAGGGGGATCTTGGGAACCGGGGAGCTGTTTTTT. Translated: CATSRRGILGTGELFF. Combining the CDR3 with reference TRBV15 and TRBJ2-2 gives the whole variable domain DAMVIQNPRYQVTQFGKPVTLSCSQTLNHNVMYWYQQKSSQAPKLLFHYYDKDFNNEADTPDNFQSRRPNTSFCFLDIRSPGLGDTAMYLCATSRRGILGTGELFFGEGSRLTVL.

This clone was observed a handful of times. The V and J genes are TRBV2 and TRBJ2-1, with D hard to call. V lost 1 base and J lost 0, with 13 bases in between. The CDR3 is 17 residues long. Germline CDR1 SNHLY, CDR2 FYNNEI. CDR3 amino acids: CASSEDQRSPSYNEQFF. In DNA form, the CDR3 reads TGTGCCAGCAGTGAAGACCAAAGATCCCCCTCCTACAATGAGCAGTTCTTC.

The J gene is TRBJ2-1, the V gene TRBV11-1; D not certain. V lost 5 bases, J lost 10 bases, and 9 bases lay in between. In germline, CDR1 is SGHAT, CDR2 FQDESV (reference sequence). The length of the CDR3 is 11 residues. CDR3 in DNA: TGTGCCAGCAGCCTAAGAACGGAGCAGTTCTTC. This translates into CASSLRTEQFF.

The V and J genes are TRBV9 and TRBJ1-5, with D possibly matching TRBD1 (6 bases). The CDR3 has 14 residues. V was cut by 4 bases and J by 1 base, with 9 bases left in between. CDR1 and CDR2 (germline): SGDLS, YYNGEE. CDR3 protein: CASSSTGSNQPQHF. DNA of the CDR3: TGTGCCAGCAGCTCTACAGGGAGCAATCAGCCCCAGCATTTT.